This T cell receptor beta chain was captured in a study of human T cells and chemical hapten exposure. Overall study context: Patients had diphenylcyclopropenone applied to the scalp weekly throughout the approximately 24-week study.

As for time point: patch test 3, about 24 weeks after DPC sensitization. Documented treatment: therapeutic diphenylcyclopropenone sensitization with weekly scalp DPC. J gave up 2 bases and V 4 bases, and 10 bases lay outside the gene matches. The CDR3 has 16 amino acids. Germline loops: CDR1 SGHTS, CDR2 YDEGEE. TCRdb recomputed calls from the RACE reads with MiXCR, one row per CDR3 protein. The data contain approximately 80,000 distinct CDR3 sequences, 10% to 15% of them singletons. This TCR derives from a woman in her fifties or sixties with alopecia areata. Some clones in this sample may be carry-over from other donors' samples. The chain is built from TRBV5-8 and TRBJ2-7, with 9 bases identical to TRBD1. Source: whole blood, taken in connection with sensitization to the hapten diphenylcyclopropenone (DPC). The CDR3 region has the DNA TGTGCCAGCAGCGTCGGACAGGGGCGGTGGACCTACGAGCAGTACTTC. Translated: CASSVGQGRWTYEQYF.